This T cell receptor beta chain emerged from a study of T cell repertoires in aging, cancer and after chemotherapy. Study-wide results and limits: Compared with age-matched healthy donors, untreated hematological or solid cancer patients showed higher blood TCR clonality.

Rearranged V-D-J TRB sequences were amplified with a mixed TRB-A/B primer pool. MiXCR, run by TCRdb on the multiplex PCR reads, gives a single entry per CDR3 protein. This sample has around 7,900 distinct CDR3 sequences, with around two fifths found just once. About this clonotype: Its target is unknown.

Germline V CDR1 and CDR2: MNHNS, SASEGT. The CDR3 runs 16 residues. The V and J ends lost 4 bases and 2 bases respectively, with 12 bases between them. Peripheral blood genomic DNA, not sorted cells or RNA, was the template. This TCR was recovered from a human donor in good health. The sample taken for sequencing was blood. The chain is built from TRBV6-1 and TRBJ2-6; tentative D call: TRBD2 (6 bases). In nucleotides, the CDR3 is TGTGCCAGCAGTGGGGGTTGGGGGGCTGGGGCCAACGTCCTGACTTTC. Encoded protein: CASSGGWGAGANVLTF.